The 10 T cell receptor beta chains reported below all come from one sample, sequenced in a study of OX40 agonist ivuxolimab in advanced cancers. Sequencing was performed with immunoSEQ multiplex PCR; in TCRdb, only in-frame clones are kept and a portion is missing. Found here are about 77,000 clones, around 83% of them singletons; the top ten hold approximately 0.8%. This sample comprised CD4+ or CD8+ T cells sorted from blood, obtained in a trial of the OX40 agonist ivuxolimab. Receptors originate from an adult with an advanced solid tumor such as melanoma, head and neck, liver or kidney cancer.

This sequence joins TRBV7-9 and TRBJ1-2; D may be TRBD1 (6 bases). CDR1 SEHNR and CDR2 FQNEAQ come from the germline V gene (reference sequence). V was clipped by 3 bases and J by 3 bases, with 14 bases between them. The length of the CDR3 is 15 residues. CDR3 nucleotide sequence: TGTGCCAGCAGCTTTCCCCAGGGGAAGCACTATGGCTACACCTTC. Protein sequence: CASSFPQGKHYGYTF. The whole variable domain, remainder taken from reference TRBV7-9 and TRBJ1-2, is DTGVSQNPRHKITKRGQNVTFRCDPISEHNRLYWYRQTLGQGPEFLTYFQNEAQLEKSRLLSDRFSAERPKGSFSTLEIQRTEQGDSAMYLCASSFPQGKHYGYTFGSGTRLTVV.

This chain uses TRBV5-1 with TRBJ2-5, with TRBD1 matching over 7 bases. The CDR3 loop spans 13 amino acids. Germline V CDR1 and CDR2: SGHRS, YFSETQ. The V gene end was trimmed by 7 bases and the J gene end by 3 bases; junction bases not matched to a gene: 6. CDR3 nucleotide sequence: TGCGCCAGCGGCCTAACAGGGGAAGAGACCCAGTACTTC. Amino acid sequence: CASGLTGEETQYF. Using reference TRBV5-1 and TRBJ2-5 for the parts outside the CDR3, the full variable domain is KAGVTQTPRYLIKTRGQQVTLSCSPISGHRSVSWYQQTPGQGLQFLFEYFSETQRNKGNFPGRFSGRQFSNSRSEMNVSTLELGDSALYLCASGLTGEETQYFGPGTRLLVL.

The V gene is TRBV11-2, the J gene TRBJ1-1; a possible D gene is TRBD1 (6 bases). The CDR3 runs to 16 residues. Deletions cut 6 bases from V and 2 bases from J, with 19 bases between. Germline values: CDR1 SGHAT, CDR2 FQNNGV. CDR3 protein: CASRTYGGQPNTEAFF. CDR3 nucleotide sequence: TGTGCCAGCAGAACCTACGGGGGGCAGCCAAACACTGAAGCTTTCTTT.

The chain links TRBV30 to TRBJ1-2, with no clear D. The CDR3 length is 14 residues. Deletions cut 2 bases from V and 0 bases from J, with 10 bases between. The germline CDR1 and CDR2 sequences are GTSNPN and SVGIG (reference sequence). The CDR3 region is CAWSSGPANYGYTF. DNA for the CDR3: TGTGCCTGGAGTTCCGGCCCCGCTAACTATGGCTACACCTTC.

V is TRBV6-5 and J is TRBJ1-2; D is uncertain. Deletions cut 0 bases from V and 1 base from J, with 9 bases between. This CDR3 region has 15 residues. Germline V lookup: CDR1 MNHEY, CDR2 SVGAGI. CDR3 residues: CASSYSSHLNYGYTF. The CDR3 DNA follows: TGTGCCAGCAGTTACTCAAGCCATCTTAACTATGGCTACACCTTC.

The chain combines TRBV19 with TRBJ2-5; 16 bases agree with TRBD2. Trimming cost V 10 bases and J 5 bases; bases outside gene matches: 10. Germline V gene data show CDR1 as LNHDA and CDR2 as SQIVND (reference sequence). The CDR3 consists of 16 residues. The CDR3 sequence: CATRRSGLAGGETQYF. CDR3 DNA sequence: TGTGCCACCCGAAGATCGGGACTAGCGGGGGGGGAGACCCAGTACTTC.

The chain is built from TRBV10-3 and TRBJ2-5; D is ambiguous. This CDR3 comprises 15 residues. The V end lost 0 bases, the J end lost 1 base, and 9 bases lay between the germline ends. Germline assignment: CDR1 ENHRY and CDR2 SYGVKD. Here the CDR3 DNA reads TGTGCCATCAGTGAGTCCCGGGTACCCCAAGAGACCCAGTACTTC. It specifies CAISESRVPQETQYF.

The chain combines TRBV6-4 with TRBJ2-3, with D tentatively TRBD2 (5 bases). V was trimmed by 4 bases and J by 1 base, leaving 9 bases between them. CDR1 and CDR2 (germline): MRHNA, SNTAGT. The CDR3 contains 14 residues. The CDR3 here is CASSVRAGTDTQYF. The CDR3 DNA follows: TGTGCCAGCAGTGTGAGAGCGGGCACAGATACGCAGTATTTT.

The chain has TRBV5-1 and TRBJ1-1, with 8 bases matching TRBD1. CDR3 length: 15 residues. The V gene end was trimmed by 3 bases and the J gene end by 1 base; junction bases not matched to a gene: 5. CDR1 is SGHRS and CDR2 is YFSETQ in the germline V gene. The CDR3: CASSYQGAENTEAFF. The CDR3 bases are TGCGCCAGCAGCTACCAGGGGGCGGAGAACACTGAAGCTTTCTTT.

This sequence joins TRBV6-4 and TRBJ2-1; 12 nucleotides agree with TRBD2. CDR3 length: 15 amino acids. Germline V CDR1 and CDR2: MRHNA, SNTAGT. The V gene end was trimmed by 6 bases and the J gene end by 7 bases; junction bases not matched to a gene: 7. CDR3 sequence (DNA): TGTGCCAGCAGCCCGAGGACTAGCGGGGTGAATGAGCAGTTCTTC. Residues: CASSPRTSGVNEQFF.